Below are 18 T cell receptor beta chains sequenced from a single sample in a study of blood T cell repertoires in COVID-19. The table came from immunoSEQ multiplex PCR; TCRdb's copy has only in-frame clones and leaves some out. The profile shows under 150,000 clones, less than 80% of them singletons. The sequenced sample consisted of peripheral blood. These receptors were collected from a woman older than 75 with active or convalescent COVID-19.

This clone has a handful of counts. The rearrangement links TRBV7-2 to TRBJ1-1; weak D call: TRBD1 (6 bases). This CDR3 is built from 14 residues. Trimming removed 3 bases at V and 2 bases at J, with 10 bases between. The germline CDR1 and CDR2 sequences are SGHTA and FQGNSA. The CDR3 DNA sequence: TGTGCCAGCAGCTTTGGACAGATTAACACTGAAGCTTTCTTT. Its translation is CASSFGQINTEAFF.

V and J are TRBV5-1 and TRBJ2-1, with a possible D match to TRBD2 (5 bases). Looked up from germline, CDR1 is SGHRS and CDR2 is YFSETQ. Trimming left V 4 bases short and J 4 bases short, with 15 bases between. This CDR3 comprises 15 residues. The CDR3 is CASSLAGTGYNEQFF. The CDR3 nucleotides read TGCGCCAGCAGCCTGGCCGGCACGGGATACAATGAGCAGTTCTTC. Full variable domain (missing parts from reference TRBV5-1 and TRBJ2-1): KAGVTQTPRYLIKTRGQQVTLSCSPISGHRSVSWYQQTPGQGLQFLFEYFSETQRNKGNFPGRFSGRQFSNSRSEMNVSTLELGDSALYLCASSLAGTGYNEQFFGPGTRLTVL.

The V call is TRBV10-3, the J call TRBJ1-3; 7 bases align to TRBD1. From germline, CDR1 is ENHRY and CDR2 SYGVKD. Trimming at V came to 3 bases and at J to 0 bases, leaving 5 bases not matched to a gene. This CDR3 region has 16 residues. CDR3 region: CAISDKGGPSGNTIYF. The DNA of the CDR3 is TGTGCCATCAGTGATAAAGGGGGCCCCTCTGGAAACACCATATATTTT.

The rearrangement links TRBV5-1 to TRBJ1-2; no clear D. Germline assignment: CDR1 SGHRS and CDR2 YFSETQ. This CDR3 has 13 residues. V lost 0 bases, J lost 0 bases, and 3 bases lay in between. This chain's CDR3 is CASSLGANYGYTF. For the CDR3, the DNA is TGCGCCAGCAGCTTGGGAGCTAACTATGGCTACACCTTC.

This chain connects TRBV6-2 or TRBV6-3 to TRBJ1-5; perhaps TRBD1 as D (6 bases). Germline V gives CDR1 MNHEY, CDR2 SVGEGT. The CDR3 is 17 amino acids. Trimming removed 6 bases from V and 0 bases from J, with 18 bases in between. The CDR3 DNA reads as TGTGCCAGCAGCTGGGACACGCATACCTATAGCAATCAGCCCCAGCATTTT. It encodes CASSWDTHTYSNQPQHF.

As concerns this clone: The same CDR3 is also encoded by other DNA sequences in this sample. The J gene is TRBJ1-3, the V gene TRBV18, with a weak D call TRBD1 (5 bases). The CDR3 has 14 residues. In germline, CDR1 is KGHSH, CDR2 LQKENI. Trimming stripped 3 bases from V and 0 bases from J, with 6 bases between. The CDR3: CASSPQGSGNTIYF. The CDR3 DNA reads as TGTGCCAGCTCACCCCAGGGCTCTGGAAACACCATATATTTT.

The rearrangement joins TRBV13 to TRBJ2-7, with TRBD2 matching over 7 bases. CDR1 and CDR2 (germline): PRHDT, FYEKMQ (reference sequence). The CDR3 covers 15 residues. V lost 4 bases, J lost 0 bases, and 6 bases stayed unmatched. The chain's CDR3 is CASSSQSGTSYEQYF. The DNA for the CDR3 is TGTGCCAGCAGCTCACAAAGCGGGACCTCCTACGAGCAGTACTTC. The entire variable domain, with the rest obtained from reference TRBV13 and TRBJ2-7, is as follows: AAGVIQSPRHLIKEKRETATLKCYPIPRHDTVYWYQQGPGQDPQFLISFYEKMQSDKGSIPDRFSAQQFSDYHSELNMSSLELGDSALYFCASSSQSGTSYEQYFGPGTRLTVT.

The genes are TRBV4-1 and TRBJ1-5; a possible D gene is TRBD1 (5 bases). The V end lost 0 bases, the J end lost 6 bases, and 12 bases lay between the germline ends. From germline, CDR1 is MGHRA and CDR2 YSYEKL. The CDR3 loop spans 15 amino acids. CDR3 sequence (DNA): TGCGCCAGCAGCCAAGATGGCGGGGGAGGTCAGCCCCAGCATTTT. Translation gives CASSQDGGGGQPQHF.

In its sample, this clone was seen once. The V gene is TRBV19, the J gene TRBJ1-5; 8 bases map to TRBD1. This CDR3 comprises 14 residues. With V trimmed by 6 bases and J by 2 bases, 3 bases remained unmatched. The germline CDR1 and CDR2 sequences are LNHDA and SQIVND (reference sequence). This chain's CDR3 is CASRTGAGNQPQHF. The CDR3 DNA reads as TGTGCCAGTAGGACAGGGGCTGGCAATCAGCCCCAGCATTTT. Variable domain in full (rest from reference TRBV19 and TRBJ1-5): DGGITQSPKYLFRKEGQNVTLSCEQNLNHDAMYWYRQDPGQGLRLIYYSQIVNDFQKGDIAEGYSVSREKKESFPLTVTSAQKNPTAFYLCASRTGAGNQPQHFGDGTRLSIL.

The gene calls are TRBV29-1 and TRBJ2-1; 8 bases line up with TRBD2. This CDR3 has 14 amino acids. The germline V gene has CDR1 SQVTM and CDR2 ANQGSEA. V was pared by 7 bases and J by 6 bases, with 11 bases of the junction left unmatched. The CDR3: CSAGRAGGSNEQFF. The DNA for the CDR3 is TGCAGCGCCGGGCGCGCGGGGGGTTCCAATGAGCAGTTCTTC.

The rearrangement links TRBV6-5 to TRBJ1-1; 7 bases align to TRBD1. The germline CDR1 and CDR2 sequences are MNHEY and SVGAGI. V shed 7 bases and J 0 bases; nucleotides not matched to a gene: 8. There are 15 residues in the CDR3. CDR3 residues: CASKNSGTVNTEAFF. In nucleotides, the CDR3 is TGTGCCAGCAAGAACTCCGGGACAGTGAACACTGAAGCTTTCTTT.

The chain joins TRBV18 to TRBJ1-1; possibly TRBD1 for D (5 bases). V lost 6 bases, J lost 2 bases, and 10 bases lay in between. CDR3 length: 13 amino acids. The germline gives CDR1 KGHSH, CDR2 LQKENI. In DNA form, the CDR3 reads TGTGCCAGCTCCTTCACAGGAAACACTGAAGCTTTCTTT. Translated, it gives CASSFTGNTEAFF.

The chain employs TRBV30 and TRBJ1-1; D not certain. V lost 2 bases to trimming and J lost 2 bases, with 6 bases between them. Germline CDR1 is GTSNPN and CDR2 is SVGIG (reference sequence). The CDR3 has 12 residues. The CDR3 nucleotides are TGTGCCTGGAGTTGGACTAACACTGAAGCTTTCTTT. This gives the protein CAWSWTNTEAFF.

The rearrangement links TRBV10-3 to TRBJ2-1, with 8 nucleotides matching TRBD2. CDR3 length: 14 residues. V was pared by 10 bases and J by 2 bases, with 7 bases of the junction left unmatched. Per the germline V gene, CDR1 is ENHRY and CDR2 is SYGVKD. This CDR3 reads CATTTGGAYNEQFF. CDR3 bases: TGTGCCACCACGACGGGGGGGGCCTACAATGAGCAGTTCTTC.

The chain couples TRBV6-1 to TRBJ2-7; 8 nucleotides align to TRBD2. J gave up 3 bases and V 4 bases, and 14 bases lay outside the gene matches. This CDR3 region has 17 residues. Per the germline V gene, CDR1 is MNHNS and CDR2 is SASEGT. The CDR3 region has the DNA TGTGCCAGCAGTGTCTCCCTAGGCGGGGGGCCCCTCTACGAGCAGTACTTC. Protein: CASSVSLGGGPLYEQYF.

The CDR3 region is CASSLLNTEAFF. The CDR3 DNA is TGTGCCAGCAGCTTACTCAATACTGAAGCTTTCTTT. The V and J genes are TRBV5-6 and TRBJ1-1; D ambiguous. This CDR3 is built from 12 residues. Germline CDR1 reads SGHDT; CDR2 reads YYEEEE. Trimming removed 2 bases at V and 5 bases at J, with 7 bases between.

The rearrangement uses TRBV11-2 and TRBJ2-7, with a possible D match to TRBD1 (6 bases). This CDR3 is 15 amino acids long. Trimming cost V 5 bases and J 2 bases, with 16 bases left between them. Germline V gene lookup returns CDR1 SGHAT and CDR2 FQNNGV. Here the CDR3 DNA reads TGTGCCAGCAGCGCTAGAGGGGGTTCTACCTACGAGCAGTACTTC. Translating gives CASSARGGSTYEQYF.

DNA of the CDR3: TGTGCCAGCAGCTTGGCCGGGACAGGGTCGACCGGGGAGCTGTTTTTT. This codes for CASSLAGTGSTGELFF. The V call is TRBV5-4, the J call TRBJ2-2, with 9 bases matching TRBD1. J was trimmed by 5 bases and V by 0 bases; bases with no gene match: 5. This CDR3 is built from 16 residues. Per the germline V gene, CDR1 is SGHNT and CDR2 is YYREEE (reference sequence).